These T cell receptor beta chains were read from a single sample in a study of cytomegalovirus exposure and HLA in healthy donors. TCRdb's copy holds only in-frame clones and misses some; the assay was immunoSEQ multiplex PCR. The sample lists over 110,000 clones, approximately 80% occurring once. The source material was PBMCs. Receptors were obtained from a woman aged 18-30 years in good health and CMV-seropositive. Both conserved end residues are part of each CDR3. D genes are given only for firm matches. Only part of the rows carry a size: once, few, many, or a class if the clone is expanded.

TRBV19	.	.	TRBJ1-5	CASSIQGLEQPQHF	TGTGCCAGTAGTATCCAGGGTCTGGAGCAGCCCCAGCATTTT
TRBV7-9	.	TRBD1	TRBJ1-1	CASNSGGPEAFF	TGTGCCAGCAACTCAGGGGGACCTGAAGCTTTCTTT
TRBV7-8	once	.	TRBJ1-2	CASSLAPRRGYTF	TGTGCCAGCAGCTTAGCCCCGCGCCGTGGCTACACCTTC
TRBV7-8	.	.	TRBJ1-5	CASSLEGGEAQHF	TGTGCCAGCAGCTTAGAAGGAGGGGAAGCCCAGCATTTT
TRBV30	few	.	TRBJ1-5	CAWSVADYQPQHF	TGTGCCTGGAGTGTGGCAGATTATCAGCCCCAGCATTTT
TRBV19	.	TRBD1	TRBJ2-6	CASQQTGLYSGANVLTF	TGTGCCAGTCAGCAGACAGGGCTCTACTCTGGGGCCAACGTCCTGACTTTC
TRBV5-6	.	.	TRBJ2-2	CASSLNRGGGELFF	TGTGCCAGCAGCTTGAATAGGGGAGGTGGGGAGCTGTTTTTT
TRBV2	.	.	TRBJ1-1	CASSGLMNTEAFF	TGTGCCAGCTCGGGACTGATGAACACTGAAGCTTTCTTT
TRBV5-1	.	.	TRBJ1-6	CASRAVRQTNSPLHF	TGCGCCAGCAGAGCAGTCCGACAGACCAATTCACCCCTCCACTTT
TRBV25-1	once	.	TRBJ2-2	CASSGHRDKNTGELFF	TGTGCCAGCAGTGGACACCGGGACAAGAACACCGGGGAGCTGTTTTTT
TRBV28	.	.	TRBJ1-3	CASSLGGRGRNGNTIYF	TGTGCCAGCAGTTTGGGGGGTCGGGGTAGAAACGGAAACACCATATATTTT
TRBV10-3	.	.	TRBJ1-5	CAISAYGGDSNQPQHF	TGTGCCATCAGTGCATACGGAGGCGATAGCAATCAGCCCCAGCATTTT
TRBV4-1	.	.	TRBJ2-6	CASRPAGLGANVLTF	TGCGCCAGCAGACCAGCGGGTTTGGGGGCCAACGTCCTGACTTTC
TRBV27	.	.	TRBJ1-2	CASSLSGRSGGYTF	TGTGCCAGCAGTTTAAGCGGCAGGTCAGGCGGCTACACCTTC
TRBV29-1	.	.	TRBJ1-3	CSAIREASSSGNTIYF	TGCAGTGCCATTAGGGAGGCTTCTAGCTCTGGAAACACCATATATTTT
TRBV5-1	.	TRBD2	TRBJ2-3	CASHRGEDTQYF	TGCGCCAGCCACCGGGGGGAGGATACGCAGTATTTT
TRBV11-3	.	TRBD1	TRBJ2-7	CASRGGSSSYEQYF	TGTGCCAGCCGAGGGGGCTCCAGCTCCTACGAGCAGTACTTC
TRBV6-5	.	TRBD2	TRBJ2-7	CASSYSTAGAYEQYF	TGTGCCAGCAGTTACTCGACAGCGGGGGCCTACGAGCAGTACTTC
TRBV30	.	.	TRBJ1-2	CAAHSGGDYGYTF	TGTGCCGCCCACTCGGGGGGTGACTATGGCTACACCTTC
TRBV2	.	.	TRBJ1-2	CASNRLTYGYTF	TGTGCCAGCAACAGGCTAACCTATGGCTACACCTTC
TRBV4-1	.	.	TRBJ1-5	CASSQGRLGSNQPQHF	TGCGCCAGCAGCCAAGGTCGACTTGGGAGCAATCAGCCCCAGCATTTT
TRBV6-4	.	.	TRBJ2-1	CASGQRGGEQFF	TGTGCCAGCGGACAGCGGGGTGGGGAGCAGTTCTTC
TRBV15	.	.	TRBJ2-1	CATSSSGQTYNEQFF	TGTGCCACCAGCAGCTCGGGTCAGACCTACAATGAGCAGTTCTTC
TRBV5-1	.	.	TRBJ1-2	CASSLGSGGNYGYTF	TGCGCCAGCAGCTTGGGTTCGGGGGGTAACTATGGCTACACCTTC
TRBV11-2	.	.	TRBJ1-4	CASSPGQGLARRNEKLFF	TGTGCCAGCAGCCCCGGGCAGGGGTTAGCGCGGAGGAATGAAAAACTGTTTTTT
TRBV11-2	.	.	TRBJ1-1	CASSLAGVRVTNTEAFF	TGTGCCAGCAGCTTAGCCGGTGTCCGAGTTACGAACACTGAAGCTTTCTTT
TRBV4-3	.	TRBD2	TRBJ2-5	CASSQELAGTGETQYF	TGCGCCAGCAGCCAAGAACTAGCGGGAACTGGGGAGACCCAGTACTTC
TRBV5-1	once	TRBD1	TRBJ1-4	CASSEDRSEKLFF	TGCGCCAGCAGCGAGGACAGGTCGGAAAAACTGTTTTTT
TRBV28	.	.	TRBJ1-6	CASFEPTVNSPLHF	TGTGCCAGTTTTGAACCAACAGTTAATTCACCCCTCCACTTT
TRBV5-1	.	.	TRBJ2-7	CASSLVPGGYEQYF	TGCGCCAGCAGCTTGGTGCCCGGGGGCTACGAGCAGTACTTC
TRBV6-1	.	.	TRBJ1-2	CASSGSNPGHKNYGYTF	TGTGCCAGCAGTGGATCTAACCCGGGACATAAGAACTATGGCTACACCTTC
TRBV7-9	.	.	TRBJ1-6	CASSLSGGPSPLHF	TGTGCCAGCAGCTTATCGGGGGGCCCATCACCCCTCCACTTT
TRBV5-1	.	.	TRBJ1-5	CASSLDGQSNQPQHF	TGCGCCAGCAGCTTGGATGGACAGTCCAATCAGCCCCAGCATTTT
TRBV7-9	.	.	TRBJ1-2	CSSSSFSSYTF	TGTTCCAGCAGTTCGTTCAGTAGCTACACCTTC
TRBV6-1	.	TRBD1	TRBJ1-5	CASRGQALSNQPQHF	TGTGCCAGCAGGGGACAGGCCCTAAGCAATCAGCCCCAGCATTTT